This T cell receptor (beta chain) was sequenced for a study of blood T cell repertoires in COVID-19. Looking at the study overall: Whether acute or convalescent, the COVID-19 samples came from the United States, Italy and Spain.

Methods used by the authors: Estimates of nucleated cell counts were drawn from the amplification of reference gene primers. The protocol was immunoSEQ multiplex PCR, while the TCRdb copy is restricted to in-frame clones and leaves out a portion. That table supplies the V and J calls and clone size; D and trimming were determined from the DNA. The sample records around 700,000 clones, about 87% being singletons. The clonotype comes from a woman under 30 with acute or convalescent COVID-19. The source material was peripheral blood.

This chain's CDR3 is CASSLKLAGGRFTDTQYF. The DNA of the CDR3 is TGTGCCAGCAGCTTAAAACTAGCGGGGGGCCGATTCACAGATACGCAGTATTTT. V is TRBV7-3 and J is TRBJ2-3, with TRBD2 matching over 12 bases. This CDR3 region has 18 residues. Germline CDR1 and CDR2: SGHTA and FQGTGA. Losses at the gene ends were 1 base for V and 2 bases for J; bases not matched to a gene: 7.